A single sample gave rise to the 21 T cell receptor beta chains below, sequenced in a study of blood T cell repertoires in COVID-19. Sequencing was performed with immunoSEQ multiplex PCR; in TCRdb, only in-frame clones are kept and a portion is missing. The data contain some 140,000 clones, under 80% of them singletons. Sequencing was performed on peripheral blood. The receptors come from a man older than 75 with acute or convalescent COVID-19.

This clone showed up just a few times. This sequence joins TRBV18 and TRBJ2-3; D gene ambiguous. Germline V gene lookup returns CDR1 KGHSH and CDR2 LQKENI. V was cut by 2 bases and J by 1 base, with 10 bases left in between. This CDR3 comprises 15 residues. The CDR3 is CASSPSSIGTDTQYF. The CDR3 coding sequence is TGTGCCAGCTCACCATCCAGTATCGGCACAGATACGCAGTATTTT.

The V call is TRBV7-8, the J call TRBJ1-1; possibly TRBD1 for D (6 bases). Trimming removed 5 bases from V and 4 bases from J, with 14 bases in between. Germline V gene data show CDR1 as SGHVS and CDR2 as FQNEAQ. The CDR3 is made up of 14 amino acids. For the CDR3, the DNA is TGTGCCAGCAGCATCCGACAGGACCCCACTGAAGCTTTCTTT. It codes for CASSIRQDPTEAFF.

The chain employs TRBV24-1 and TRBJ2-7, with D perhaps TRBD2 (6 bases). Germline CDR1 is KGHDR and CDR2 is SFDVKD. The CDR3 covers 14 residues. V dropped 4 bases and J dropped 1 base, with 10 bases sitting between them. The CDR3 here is CATSEPGVSYEQYF. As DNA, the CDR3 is TGTGCCACCAGTGAACCGGGGGTATCCTACGAGCAGTACTTC.

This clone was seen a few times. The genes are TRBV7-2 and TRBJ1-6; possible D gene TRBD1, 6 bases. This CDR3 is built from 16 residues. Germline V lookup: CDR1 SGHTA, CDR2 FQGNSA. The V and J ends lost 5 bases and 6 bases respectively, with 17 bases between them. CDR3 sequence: CASSVDGGGSNSPLHF. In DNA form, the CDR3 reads TGTGCCAGCAGCGTCGATGGGGGCGGCTCTAATTCACCCCTCCACTTT.

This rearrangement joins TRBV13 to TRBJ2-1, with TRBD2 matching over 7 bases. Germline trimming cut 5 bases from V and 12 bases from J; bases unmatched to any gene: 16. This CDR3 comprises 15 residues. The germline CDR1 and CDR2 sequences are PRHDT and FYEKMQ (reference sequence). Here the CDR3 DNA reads TGTGCCAGCAGCCCCCTGGGTAGGTCGGGGGGTGTGCAGTTCTTC. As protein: CASSPLGRSGGVQFF.

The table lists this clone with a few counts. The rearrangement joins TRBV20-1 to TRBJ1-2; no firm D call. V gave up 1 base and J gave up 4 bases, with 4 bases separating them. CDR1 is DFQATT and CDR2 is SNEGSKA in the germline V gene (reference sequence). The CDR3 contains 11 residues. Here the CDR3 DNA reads TGCAGTGCTAGAGTCCGCTATGGCTACACCTTC. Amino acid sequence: CSARVRYGYTF.

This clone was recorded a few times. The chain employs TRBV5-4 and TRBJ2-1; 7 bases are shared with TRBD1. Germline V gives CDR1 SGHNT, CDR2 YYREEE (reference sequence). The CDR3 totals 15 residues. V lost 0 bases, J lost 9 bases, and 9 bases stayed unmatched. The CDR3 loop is CASSLEGQRYGEQFF. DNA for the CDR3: TGTGCCAGCAGCTTGGAGGGACAGAGGTACGGTGAGCAGTTCTTC.

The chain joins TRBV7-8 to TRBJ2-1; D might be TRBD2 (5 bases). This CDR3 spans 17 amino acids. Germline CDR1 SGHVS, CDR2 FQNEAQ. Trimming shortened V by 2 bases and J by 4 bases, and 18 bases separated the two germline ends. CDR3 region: CASSLREGGPLYNEQFF. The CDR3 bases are TGTGCCAGCAGCTTAAGAGAGGGCGGACCCCTATACAATGAGCAGTTCTTC. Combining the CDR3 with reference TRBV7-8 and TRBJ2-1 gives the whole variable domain GAGVSQSPRYKVAKRGQDVALRCDPISGHVSLFWYQQALGQGPEFLTYFQNEAQLDKSGLPSDRFFAERPEGSVSTLKIQRTQQEDSAVYLCASSLREGGPLYNEQFFGPGTRLTVL.

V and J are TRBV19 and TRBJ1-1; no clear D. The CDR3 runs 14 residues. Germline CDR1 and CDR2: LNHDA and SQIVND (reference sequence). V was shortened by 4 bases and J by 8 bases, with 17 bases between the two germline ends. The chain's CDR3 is CASSTREPTGEAFF. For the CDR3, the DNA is TGTGCCAGTAGTACCCGGGAACCGACGGGAGAAGCTTTCTTT.

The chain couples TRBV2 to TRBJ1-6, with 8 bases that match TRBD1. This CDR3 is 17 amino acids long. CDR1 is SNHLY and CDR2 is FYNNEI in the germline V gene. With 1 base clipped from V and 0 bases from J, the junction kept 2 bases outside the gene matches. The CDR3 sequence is CASSEGTGSSYNSPLHF. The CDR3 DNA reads TGTGCCAGCAGTGAAGGGACAGGGAGCTCCTATAATTCACCCCTCCACTTT.

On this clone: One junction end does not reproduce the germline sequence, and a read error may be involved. CDR3 amino acids: CAIRQPSSYNEQFF. CDR3 bases: TGTGCAATCAGACAGCCGAGCTCCTACAATGAGCAGTTCTTC. The rearrangement joins TRBV10-3 to TRBJ2-1; D may be TRBD1 (5 bases). The CDR3 length is 14 residues. Looked up from germline, CDR1 is ENHRY and CDR2 is SYGVKD.

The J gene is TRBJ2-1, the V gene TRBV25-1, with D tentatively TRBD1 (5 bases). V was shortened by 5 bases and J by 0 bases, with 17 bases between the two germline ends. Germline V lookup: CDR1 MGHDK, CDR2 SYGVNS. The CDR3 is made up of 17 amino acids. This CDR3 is CASSPQWGVGSYNEQFF. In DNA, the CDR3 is TGTGCCAGCAGTCCCCAGTGGGGCGTCGGCTCCTACAATGAGCAGTTCTTC. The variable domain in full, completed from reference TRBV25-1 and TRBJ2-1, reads EADIYQTPRYLVIGTGKKITLECSQTMGHDKMYWYQQDPGMELHLIHYSYGVNSTEKGDLSSESTVSRIRTEHFPLTLESARPSHTSQYLCASSPQWGVGSYNEQFFGPGTRLTVL.

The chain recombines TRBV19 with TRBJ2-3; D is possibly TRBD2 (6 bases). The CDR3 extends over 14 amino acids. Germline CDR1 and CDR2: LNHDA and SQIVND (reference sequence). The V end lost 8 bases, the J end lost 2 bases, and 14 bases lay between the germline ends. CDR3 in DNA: TGTGCCAGTGCCAGGGACTCCTACACAGATACGCAGTATTTT. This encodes CASARDSYTDTQYF.

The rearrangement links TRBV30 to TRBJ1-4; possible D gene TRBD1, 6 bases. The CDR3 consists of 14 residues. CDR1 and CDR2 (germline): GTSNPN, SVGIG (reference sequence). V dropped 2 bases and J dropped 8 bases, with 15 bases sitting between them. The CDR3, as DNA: TGTGCCTGGAGTATCCGGGACATAAGGGAAAAACTGTTTTTT. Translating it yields CAWSIRDIREKLFF.

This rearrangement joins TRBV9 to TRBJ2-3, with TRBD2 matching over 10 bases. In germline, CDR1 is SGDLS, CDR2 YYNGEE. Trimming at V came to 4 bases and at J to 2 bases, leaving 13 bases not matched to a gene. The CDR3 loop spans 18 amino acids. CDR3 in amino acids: CASSPRRGSGGSTDTQYF. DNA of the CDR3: TGTGCCAGCAGCCCCCGTAGGGGTAGCGGGGGGTCCACAGATACGCAGTATTTT.

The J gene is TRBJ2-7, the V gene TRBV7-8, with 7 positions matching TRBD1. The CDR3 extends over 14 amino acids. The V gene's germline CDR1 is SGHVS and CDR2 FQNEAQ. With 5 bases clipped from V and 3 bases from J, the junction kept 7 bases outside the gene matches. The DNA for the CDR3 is TGTGCCAGCAGCCTGGGACAGACCTACTACGAGCAGTACTTC. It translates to CASSLGQTYYEQYF.

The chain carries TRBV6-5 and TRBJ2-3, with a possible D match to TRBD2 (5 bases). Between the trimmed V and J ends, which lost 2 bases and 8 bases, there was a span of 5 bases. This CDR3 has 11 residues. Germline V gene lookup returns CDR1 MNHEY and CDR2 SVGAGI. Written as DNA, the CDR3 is TGTGCCAGCAGTTACGGAGGTACGCAGTATTTT. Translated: CASSYGGTQYF.

CDR3 sequence (DNA): TGTGCCAGCAAGGGGACAGAGTATGGCTACACCTTC. Residues: CASKGTEYGYTF. The V call is TRBV28, the J call TRBJ1-2; TRBD1 matches 7 bases. With 7 bases clipped from V and 5 bases from J, the junction kept 4 bases outside the gene matches. CDR1 is MDHEN and CDR2 is SYDVKM in the germline V gene. The CDR3 consists of 12 residues.

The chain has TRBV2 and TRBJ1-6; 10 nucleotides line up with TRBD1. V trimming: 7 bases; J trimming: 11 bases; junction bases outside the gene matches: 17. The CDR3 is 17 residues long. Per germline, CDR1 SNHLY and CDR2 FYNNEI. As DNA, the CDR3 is TGTGCCAGCACCCATAGACCCCGGGACAGGGGTTCTCCACCCCTCCACTTT. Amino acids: CASTHRPRDRGSPPLHF.

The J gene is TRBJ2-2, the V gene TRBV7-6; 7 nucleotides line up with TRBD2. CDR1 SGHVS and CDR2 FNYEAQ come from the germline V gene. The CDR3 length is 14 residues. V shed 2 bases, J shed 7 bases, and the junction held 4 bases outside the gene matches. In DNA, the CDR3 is TGTGCCAGCAGCTTAATCGGGGAGGGCGGGGAGCTGTTTTTT. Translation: CASSLIGEGGELFF. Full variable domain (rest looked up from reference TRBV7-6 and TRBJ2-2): GAGVSQSPRYKVTKRGQDVALRCDPISGHVSLYWYRQALGQGPEFLTYFNYEAQQDKSGLPNDRFSAERPEGSISTLTIQRTEQRDSAMYRCASSLIGEGGELFFGEGSRLTVL.

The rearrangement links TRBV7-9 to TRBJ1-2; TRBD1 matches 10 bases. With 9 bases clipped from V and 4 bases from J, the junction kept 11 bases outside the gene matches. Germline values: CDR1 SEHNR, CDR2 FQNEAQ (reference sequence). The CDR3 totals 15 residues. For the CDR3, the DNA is TGTGCCAGTAGCCCGGGACAGGGGACGGGCTATGGCTACACCTTC. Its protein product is CASSPGQGTGYGYTF. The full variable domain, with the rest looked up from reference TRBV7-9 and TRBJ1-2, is DTGVSQNPRHKITKRGQNVTFRCDPISEHNRLYWYRQTLGQGPEFLTYFQNEAQLEKSRLLSDRFSAERPKGSFSTLEIQRTEQGDSAMYLCASSPGQGTGYGYTFGSGTRLTVV.